Sequencing of this TCR delta chain was carried out in a study of γδ T cells in repeated Plasmodium falciparum infection. Study-level information: Malaria-naive adults were infected with P. falciparum NF54 four times over around 600 days.

CDR3 length: 19 residues. The V end was cut by 2 bases, the J end by 0 bases, with 22 bases between. CDR1 is TSWWSYY, CDR2 QGS, per germline. Vgamma9/Vdelta2+ and Vdelta2-negative gammadelta T cells were flow-sorted from PBMC for bulk sequencing. As regards this clone: Its antigen is currently unknown. TCRdb pairs this DNA with a much larger clone's protein that differs at residue 11, likely a read error; the protein shown was translated from the DNA.

TCRdb re-called clones from the multiplex PCR reads via CATT. The sample holds around 89,000 delta-chain clones, 1.4% seen once. Whole-study results and caveats: Vdelta2-negative gammadelta repertoires, largely Vdelta1+, seemingly showed infection-driven waves of new clonal selection. Malian children's Vdelta2-negative repertoires appeared more expanded and less diverse than Australians'.

The sequencing input was gamma-delta T cells from blood. The sequence derives from a pool of human donors (malaria-infected and uninfected, not separated). V gene TRDV1 combines with J gene TRDJ1, with D perhaps matching TRDD2 (6 bases). As TCRdb names no J gene, one was assigned here on the basis of a DNA match to germline. The CDR3 region is CALGERSYSLRVDTDKLIF. The CDR3 DNA reads TGTGCTCTTGGGGAAAGGTCCTACTCTCTGAGAGTAGACACCGATAAACTCATCTTT.